This T cell receptor (beta chain) was obtained from a study of spatial heterogeneity in lung cancer. Across the study: The count of detected beta-chain sequences consistently exceeded that of alpha-chain sequences.

TCRdb analysed the 5' RACE reads with MiXCR anew, one entry per CDR3 protein. This sample has around 2,700 distinct CDR3 sequences; about 55% occur once, and the top ten carry over 8.5%. Trimming at V came to 5 bases and at J to 2 bases, leaving 13 bases not matched to a gene. This CDR3 spans 17 amino acids. Germline V lookup: CDR1 SGHVS, CDR2 FQNEAQ. Study outcomes and limitations: Relative to follow-up, resection was when ubiquitous expanded tumor TCRs appeared more in blood.

Time point described: blood at routine non-recurrence follow-up after resection. Sequencing covered unsorted whole RNA taken from tumor, nontumor lung or frozen PBMC. In the case of this clonotype: Its antigen is still unknown. The size of this beta chain means little, since it is a stray read in a library made for alpha chains.

This receptor was identified in a female donor with early-stage non-small cell lung cancer. V usage is TRBV7-8 and J usage is TRBJ2-3; 7 bases align to TRBD2. The sequencing here drew on PBMCs, taken at follow-up. The CDR3 DNA reads as TGTGCCAGCAGCCCGCCGGGACTAACAAGATTCACAGATACGCAGTATTTT. This sequence encodes CASSPPGLTRFTDTQYF.